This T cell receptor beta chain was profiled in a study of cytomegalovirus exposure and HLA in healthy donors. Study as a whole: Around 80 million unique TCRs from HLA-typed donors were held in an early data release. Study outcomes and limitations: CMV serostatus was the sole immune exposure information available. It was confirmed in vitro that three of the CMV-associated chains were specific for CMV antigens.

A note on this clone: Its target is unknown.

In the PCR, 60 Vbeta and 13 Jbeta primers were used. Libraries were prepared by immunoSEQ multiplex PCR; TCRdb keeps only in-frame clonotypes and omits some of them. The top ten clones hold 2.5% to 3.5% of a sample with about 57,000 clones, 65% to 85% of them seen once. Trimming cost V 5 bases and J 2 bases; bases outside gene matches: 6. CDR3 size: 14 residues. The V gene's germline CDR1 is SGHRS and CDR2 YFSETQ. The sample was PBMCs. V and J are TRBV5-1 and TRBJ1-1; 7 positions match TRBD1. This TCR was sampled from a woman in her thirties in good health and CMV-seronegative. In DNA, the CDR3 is TGCGCCAGCAGGGGATGGACAGGCAACACTGAAGCTTTCTTT. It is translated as CASRGWTGNTEAFF.